These 12 T cell receptor beta chains were all obtained from the same sample, sequenced in a study of OX40 agonist ivuxolimab in advanced cancers. Sequencing was performed with immunoSEQ multiplex PCR; in TCRdb, only in-frame clones are kept and a portion is missing. The sample has roughly 49,000 clones, over 75% seen once; the top ten hold 7.9%. Sequencing used CD4+ or CD8+ T cells sorted from blood, obtained in a trial of the OX40 agonist ivuxolimab. The source of these receptors is an adult with an advanced solid tumor such as melanoma, head and neck, liver or kidney cancer.

The rearrangement uses TRBV9 and TRBJ2-7, with D possibly matching TRBD2 (5 bases). The CDR3 is made up of 14 amino acids. V was pared by 1 base and J by 5 bases, with 13 bases between. Germline CDR1 and CDR2: SGDLS and YYNGEE. The CDR3 sequence: CASSVRWESHEQYF. In DNA, the CDR3 is TGTGCCAGCAGCGTAAGGTGGGAGTCCCACGAGCAGTACTTC.

The chain links TRBV28 to TRBJ2-7, with a weak D call TRBD1 (6 bases). Trimming shortened V by 6 bases and J by 2 bases, and 26 bases separated the two germline ends. The CDR3 runs to 18 residues. In germline, CDR1 is MDHEN, CDR2 SYDVKM. Here the CDR3 reads CASSKYIGSGTLPYEQYF. The CDR3 region has the DNA TGTGCCAGCAGCAAATACATAGGTTCCGGGACACTACCCTACGAGCAGTACTTC.

This clone appeared a few times. The chain recombines TRBV9 with TRBJ1-3; D uncertain. This CDR3 region has 15 residues. The germline V and J ends were trimmed by 0 bases and 0 bases, with 7 bases remaining between them. Germline loops: CDR1 SGDLS, CDR2 YYNGEE. CDR3 protein: CASSVDGSSGNTIYF. DNA for the CDR3: TGTGCCAGCAGCGTAGACGGGAGCTCTGGAAACACCATATATTTT.

The gene calls are TRBV27 and TRBJ2-3; possible D gene TRBD2, 5 bases. CDR3 length: 15 amino acids. Looked up from germline, CDR1 is MNHEY and CDR2 is SMNVEV (reference sequence). Trimming removed 6 bases at V and 2 bases at J, with 15 bases between. This CDR3 reads CASSYSVGPTDTQYF. Here the CDR3 DNA reads TGTGCCAGCAGCTATAGCGTAGGTCCCACAGATACGCAGTATTTT.

The chain recombines TRBV18 with TRBJ2-7, with a possible D match to TRBD1 (6 bases). The V end was cut by 5 bases, the J end by 2 bases, with 13 bases between. CDR1 is KGHSH and CDR2 is LQKENI in the germline V gene. This CDR3 region has 14 residues. The DNA of the CDR3 is TGTGCCAGCTCAAGACCGGGACACACCTACGAGCAGTACTTC. It translates to CASSRPGHTYEQYF.

The chain couples TRBV10-3 to TRBJ2-7, with TRBD2 matching over 11 bases. The CDR3 consists of 14 residues. V was pared by 2 bases and J by 10 bases, with 7 bases of the junction left unmatched. Germline V gene lookup returns CDR1 ENHRY and CDR2 SYGVKD. The CDR3 sequence: CAISEVAGGYGQYF. CDR3 coding DNA: TGTGCCATCAGTGAGGTAGCGGGAGGGTACGGACAGTACTTC.

The gene calls are TRBV13 and TRBJ2-1; D possibly matches TRBD1 or TRBD2 (5 bases each). This CDR3 region has 15 residues. V was pared by 5 bases and J by 4 bases, with 15 bases between. The germline V gene has CDR1 PRHDT and CDR2 FYEKMQ (reference sequence). CDR3 sequence reads: CASSIPGPDYNEQFF. CDR3 coding DNA: TGTGCCAGCAGCATACCGGGACCGGATTACAATGAGCAGTTCTTC.

The V gene is TRBV2, the J gene TRBJ2-7, with D tentatively TRBD2 (7 bases). The CDR3 contains 14 residues. V was pared by 7 bases and J by 3 bases, with 16 bases between. Germline-derived CDR1 and CDR2 are SNHLY and FYNNEI. The CDR3 DNA is TGTGCCAGCACTAACGGAGGGGGGGGCTACGAGCAGTACTTC. Encoded protein: CASTNGGGGYEQYF.

This chain connects TRBV6-1 to TRBJ1-2; TRBD1 matches at 8 bases. The CDR3 totals 14 residues. Germline V CDR1 and CDR2: MNHNS, SASEGT. The V gene end was trimmed by 7 bases and the J gene end by 3 bases; junction bases not matched to a gene: 7. CDR3 amino acids: CASISTGAHYGYTF. The CDR3 DNA follows: TGTGCCAGCATTTCGACAGGGGCGCACTATGGCTACACCTTC.

In DNA, the CDR3 is TGTGCCAGTACCCCGAACTCCCGTCCCGGGGGTGATAGAGAGACCCAGTACTTC. Encoded protein: CASTPNSRPGGDRETQYF. V usage is TRBV19 and J usage is TRBJ2-5; D is possibly TRBD2 (6 bases). With 7 bases removed from V and 4 bases from J, the gap between germline ends came to 28 bases. Germline V lookup: CDR1 LNHDA, CDR2 SQIVND (reference sequence). The CDR3 has 18 residues.

J is TRBJ2-3 and V is TRBV4-3; D remains unclear. V shed 1 base and J shed 4 bases, with 18 bases lying between them. The CDR3 is 17 residues long. Germline V CDR1 and CDR2: LGHNA, YSLEER. The CDR3 protein is CASSQVMTGEGADTQYF. For the CDR3, the DNA is TGCGCCAGCAGCCAAGTAATGACTGGGGAAGGAGCAGATACGCAGTATTTT.

This rearrangement joins TRBV18 to TRBJ2-1; the D gene is possibly TRBD2 (6 bases). With 4 bases removed from V and 8 bases from J, the gap between germline ends came to 18 bases. Looked up from germline, CDR1 is KGHSH and CDR2 is LQKENI. The CDR3 covers 15 residues. This CDR3 is CASSLRAGGGDEQFF. The CDR3 DNA reads as TGTGCCAGCTCACTGAGAGCGGGTGGAGGCGATGAGCAGTTCTTC.